The present TCR beta chain was sequenced within a study of OX40 agonist ivuxolimab in advanced cancers. The germline CDR1 and CDR2 sequences are MDHEN and SYDVKM. Trimming took off 6 bases at V and 4 bases at J, with 7 bases between the two ends. This CDR3 spans 12 amino acids. This clone was seen a single time. This sample includes further DNA sequences coding for the same CDR3. Assay used: immunoSEQ multiplex PCR; TCRdb lists only in-frame clones, some missing. The sample includes some 16,000 clones, 80% to 90% of them seen just once. J is TRBJ1-5 and V is TRBV28, with D hard to call. The clonotype originates from an adult with an advanced solid tumor such as melanoma, head and neck, liver or kidney cancer. The source was CD4+ or CD8+ T cells sorted from blood, collected in a trial of the OX40 agonist ivuxolimab. The CDR3 loop is CASSLLNQPQHF. The CDR3 DNA is TGTGCCAGCAGCCTATTAAATCAGCCCCAGCATTTT.